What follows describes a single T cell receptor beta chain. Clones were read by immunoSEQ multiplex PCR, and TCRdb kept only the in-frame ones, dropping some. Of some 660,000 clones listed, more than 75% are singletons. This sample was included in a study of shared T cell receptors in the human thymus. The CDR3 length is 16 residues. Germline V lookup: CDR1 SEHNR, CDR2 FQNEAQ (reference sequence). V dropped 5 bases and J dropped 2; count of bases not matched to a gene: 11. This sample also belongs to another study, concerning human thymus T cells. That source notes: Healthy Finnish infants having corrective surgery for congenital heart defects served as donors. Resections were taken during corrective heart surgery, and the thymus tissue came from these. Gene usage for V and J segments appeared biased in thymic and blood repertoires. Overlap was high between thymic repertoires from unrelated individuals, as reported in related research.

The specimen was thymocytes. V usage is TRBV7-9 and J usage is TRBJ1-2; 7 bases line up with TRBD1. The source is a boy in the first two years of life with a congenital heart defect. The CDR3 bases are TGTGCCAGCAGCCAATCCCGGGACAGACCCAACTATGGCTACACCTTC. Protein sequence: CASSQSRDRPNYGYTF.